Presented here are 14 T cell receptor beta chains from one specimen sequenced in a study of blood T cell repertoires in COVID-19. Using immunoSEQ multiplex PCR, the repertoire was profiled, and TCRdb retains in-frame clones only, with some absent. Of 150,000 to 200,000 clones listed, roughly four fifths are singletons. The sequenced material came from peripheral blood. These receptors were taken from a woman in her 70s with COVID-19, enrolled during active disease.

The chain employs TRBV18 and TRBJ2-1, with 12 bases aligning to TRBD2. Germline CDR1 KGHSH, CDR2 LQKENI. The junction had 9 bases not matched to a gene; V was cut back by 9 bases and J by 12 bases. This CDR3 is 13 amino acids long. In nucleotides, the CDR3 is TGTGCCAGTTGCCCGACTAGCGGGAGCGCGCAGTTCTTC. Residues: CASCPTSGSAQFF.

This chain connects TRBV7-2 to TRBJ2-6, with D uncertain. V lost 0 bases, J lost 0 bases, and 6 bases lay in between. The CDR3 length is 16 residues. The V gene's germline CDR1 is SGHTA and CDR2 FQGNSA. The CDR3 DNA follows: TGTGCCAGCAGCTTAGCACCGGGCTCTGGGGCCAACGTCCTGACTTTC. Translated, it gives CASSLAPGSGANVLTF.

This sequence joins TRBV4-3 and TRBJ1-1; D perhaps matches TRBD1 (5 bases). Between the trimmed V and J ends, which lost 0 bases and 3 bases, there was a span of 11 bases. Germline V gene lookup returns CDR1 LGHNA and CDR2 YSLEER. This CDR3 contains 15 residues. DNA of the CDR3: TGCGCCAGCAGCCAAGATCTCAGGGCTTACACTGAAGCTTTCTTT. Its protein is CASSQDLRAYTEAFF.

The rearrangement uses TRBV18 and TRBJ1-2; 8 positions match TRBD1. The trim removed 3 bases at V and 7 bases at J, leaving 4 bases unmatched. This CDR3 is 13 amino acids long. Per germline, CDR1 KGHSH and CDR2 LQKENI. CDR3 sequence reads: CASSPDRDGGYTF. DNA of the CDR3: TGTGCCAGCTCACCGGACAGGGACGGTGGCTACACCTTC.

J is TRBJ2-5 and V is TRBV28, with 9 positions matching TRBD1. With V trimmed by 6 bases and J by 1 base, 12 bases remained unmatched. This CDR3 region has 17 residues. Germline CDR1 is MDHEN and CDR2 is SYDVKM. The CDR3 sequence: CASSTSRTGAIQETQYF. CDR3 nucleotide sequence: TGTGCCAGCAGCACTTCCAGGACAGGGGCTATCCAAGAGACCCAGTACTTC.

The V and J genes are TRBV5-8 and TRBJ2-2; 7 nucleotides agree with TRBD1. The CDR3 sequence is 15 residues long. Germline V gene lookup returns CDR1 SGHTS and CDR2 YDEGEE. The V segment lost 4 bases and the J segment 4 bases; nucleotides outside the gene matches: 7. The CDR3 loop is CASSPYRGGTGELFF. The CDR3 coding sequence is TGTGCCAGCAGCCCTTACAGGGGCGGCACCGGGGAGCTGTTTTTT.

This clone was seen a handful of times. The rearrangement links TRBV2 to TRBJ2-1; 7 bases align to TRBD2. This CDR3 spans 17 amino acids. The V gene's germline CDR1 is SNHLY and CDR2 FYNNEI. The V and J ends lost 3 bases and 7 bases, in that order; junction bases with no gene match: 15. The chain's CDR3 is CASSDSRLASVPNEQFF. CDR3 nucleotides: TGTGCCAGCAGTGATTCGCGACTAGCTTCGGTTCCGAATGAGCAGTTCTTC.

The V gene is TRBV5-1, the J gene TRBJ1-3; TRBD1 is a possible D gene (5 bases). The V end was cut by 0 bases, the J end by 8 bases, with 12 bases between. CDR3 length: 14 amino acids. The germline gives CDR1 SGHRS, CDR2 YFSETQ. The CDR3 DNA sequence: TGCGCCAGCAGCTTGGGACAGCCGGGGGACACCATATATTTT. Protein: CASSLGQPGDTIYF.

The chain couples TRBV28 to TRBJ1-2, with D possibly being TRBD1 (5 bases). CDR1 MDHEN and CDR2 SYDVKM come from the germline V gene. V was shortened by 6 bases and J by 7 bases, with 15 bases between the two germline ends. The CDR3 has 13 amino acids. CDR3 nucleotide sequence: TGTGCCAGCAGCATAGGGACTTCCCGTGGCTACACCTTC. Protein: CASSIGTSRGYTF.

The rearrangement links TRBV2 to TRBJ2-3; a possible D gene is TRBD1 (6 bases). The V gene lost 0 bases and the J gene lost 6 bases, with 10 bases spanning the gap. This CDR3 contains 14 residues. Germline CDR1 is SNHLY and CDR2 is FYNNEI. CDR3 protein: CASSEASDRDTQYF. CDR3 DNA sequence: TGTGCCAGCAGTGAAGCCTCAGACAGGGATACGCAGTATTTT. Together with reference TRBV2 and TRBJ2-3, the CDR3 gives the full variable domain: EPEVTQTPSHQVTQMGQEVILRCVPISNHLYFYWYRQILGQKVEFLVSFYNNEISEKSEIFDDQFSVERPDGSNFTLKIRSTKLEDSAMYFCASSEASDRDTQYFGPGTRLTVL.

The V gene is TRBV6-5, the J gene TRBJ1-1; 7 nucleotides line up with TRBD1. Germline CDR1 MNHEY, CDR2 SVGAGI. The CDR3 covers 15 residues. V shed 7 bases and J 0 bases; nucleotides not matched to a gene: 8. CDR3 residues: CASTFNRGMNTEAFF. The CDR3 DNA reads TGTGCCAGCACCTTTAACAGGGGTATGAACACTGAAGCTTTCTTT.

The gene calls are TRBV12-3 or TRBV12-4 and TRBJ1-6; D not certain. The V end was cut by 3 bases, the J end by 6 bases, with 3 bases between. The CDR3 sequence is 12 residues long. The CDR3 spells CASSFSNSPLHF. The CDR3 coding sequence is TGTGCCAGCAGTTTCAGTAATTCACCCCTCCACTTT.

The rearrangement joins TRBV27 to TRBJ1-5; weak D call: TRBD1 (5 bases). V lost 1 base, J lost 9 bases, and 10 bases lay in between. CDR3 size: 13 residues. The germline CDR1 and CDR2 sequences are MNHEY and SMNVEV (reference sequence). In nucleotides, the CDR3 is TGTGCCAGCAGTTTATGGGGGGGGAGGCCCCAGCATTTT. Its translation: CASSLWGGRPQHF.

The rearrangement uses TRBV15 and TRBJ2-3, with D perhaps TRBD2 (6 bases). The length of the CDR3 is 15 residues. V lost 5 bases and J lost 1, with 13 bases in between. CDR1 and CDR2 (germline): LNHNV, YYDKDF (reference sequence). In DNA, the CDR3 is TGTGCCACCAGCGCCGGGACTCTCCGCACAGATACGCAGTATTTT. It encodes CATSAGTLRTDTQYF. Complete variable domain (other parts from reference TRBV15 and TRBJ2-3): DAMVIQNPRYQVTQFGKPVTLSCSQTLNHNVMYWYQQKSSQAPKLLFHYYDKDFNNEADTPDNFQSRRPNTSFCFLDIRSPGLGDTAMYLCATSAGTLRTDTQYFGPGTRLTVL.